These T cell receptor beta chains were read from a single sample in a study of naive and memory T cell subsets. TCRdb re-called the UMI-ligation and nested PCR reads through MiXCR, storing one row per CDR3 protein. Altogether over 100,000 distinct CDR3 sequences are present, around 15% being singletons, with the ten largest covering 2.8%. Sequenced: naive CD8+ T cells from blood. These receptors all stem from a human donor in good health. Each CDR3 is given with its conserved first and last residue. Each record gives: CDR3 length, V gene, clone size, D gene, J gene, CDR3 DNA, CDR3 protein. A D gene is named only where the DNA matches it firmly. Not every row has a clone size; where given, it reads once, few, many or a size class.

14	TRBV30	many	.	TRBJ1-6	TGTGCCTGGAGAACCACCCCGTTTGGTGCGCCCCTCCACTTT	CAWRTTPFGAPLHF
14	TRBV2	.	TRBD2	TRBJ2-1	TGTGCCAGCTCGTCTCTAGCGGGGGTAAATGAGCAGTTCTTC	CASSSLAGVNEQFF
20	TRBV6-2/TRBV6-3	.	TRBD2	TRBJ2-4	TGTGCCAGCAGACCACCCAGGTCTGAGACTAGCGGCCTAGCCAAAAACATTCAGTACTTC	CASRPPRSETSGLAKNIQYF
14	TRBV19	many	.	TRBJ1-2	TGTGCCAGTAGTATAGGCCCAGGGGACTATGGCTACACCTTC	CASSIGPGDYGYTF
12	TRBV5-1	many	.	TRBJ2-7	TGCGCCAGCAGCTTGGCCTCCTACGAGCAGTACTTC	CASSLASYEQYF
13	TRBV4-3	.	.	TRBJ1-6	TGCGCCAGCAGCCACACGGTTAATTCACCCCTCCACTTT	CASSHTVNSPLHF
14	TRBV3-1	many	.	TRBJ2-7	TGTGCCAGCAGCCCACAGGGGAGGCCCTACGAGCAGTACTTC	CASSPQGRPYEQYF
14	TRBV27	.	.	TRBJ1-1	TGTGCCAGCTCCCGACAGGATAGGAACACTGAAGCTTTCTTT	CASSRQDRNTEAFF
14	TRBV6-5	few	.	TRBJ1-1	TGTGCCAGCAGTTACGCCGTTGAGGACACTGAAGCTTTCTTT	CASSYAVEDTEAFF
13	TRBV7-9	.	TRBD1	TRBJ2-7	TGTGCCAGCAGCCGGGACAGGTCACACGAGCAGTACTTC	CASSRDRSHEQYF
13	TRBV6-2/TRBV6-3	.	TRBD1	TRBJ2-7	TGTGCCAGCAGTCCAACAGGGGTCTACGAGCAGTACTTC	CASSPTGVYEQYF
13	TRBV28	.	TRBD1	TRBJ2-3	TGTGCCAGCAGTCGACAGGGACCAGATACGCAGTATTTT	CASSRQGPDTQYF
15	TRBV5-1	.	.	TRBJ2-3	TGCGCCAGCAGCTTGGAGGTGGAAAGCACAGATACGCAGTATTTT	CASSLEVESTDTQYF
16	TRBV5-5	.	.	TRBJ2-6	TGTGCCAGCAGCTTGAGTGACAACTCTGGGGCCAACGTCCTGACTTTC	CASSLSDNSGANVLTF
15	TRBV27	few	.	TRBJ1-6	TGTGCCAGCAGCCCACTACACGGGCTAGGGTCACCCCTCCACTTT	CASSPLHGLGSPLHF
14	TRBV12-3/TRBV12-4	.	.	TRBJ2-2	TGTGCCAGCAGCCCCGGGGAGAACACCGGGGAGCTGTTTTTT	CASSPGENTGELFF
17	TRBV7-6	few	TRBD2	TRBJ2-3	TGTGCCAGCAGTCTCTTGAGCGGGGGGAAGGAGAAAGATACGCAGTATTTT	CASSLLSGGKEKDTQYF
14	TRBV27	many	.	TRBJ2-7	TGTGCCAGCTTCTCCGGGACACCAAACTACGAGCAGTACTTC	CASFSGTPNYEQYF
12	TRBV3-1	.	.	TRBJ1-1	TGTGCCAGCAGCCAAGGAGTGTCTGAAGCTTTCTTT	CASSQGVSEAFF
11	TRBV2	many	.	TRBJ2-1	TGTGCCAGCGGGACTTCGGCGGAGCAGTTCTTC	CASGTSAEQFF
16	TRBV9	many	TRBD2	TRBJ2-1	TGTGCCAGCAGCCCTCCCGGGACTAGGAGGGTCAATGAGCAGTTCTTC	CASSPPGTRRVNEQFF
14	TRBV20-1	few	.	TRBJ2-1	TGCAGTGCTAGTCTAGGGGGGTTCTACAATGAGCAGTTCTTC	CSASLGGFYNEQFF
12	TRBV24-1	.	.	TRBJ1-2	TGTGCCACCAGTGGTGATAACTATGGCTACACCTTC	CATSGDNYGYTF
12	TRBV11-3	few	.	TRBJ2-7	TGTGCCAGCAGCGCCGGCGTTTACGAGCAGTACTTC	CASSAGVYEQYF
13	TRBV7-6	.	.	TRBJ2-5	TGTGCCAGCAGGCCAGGGAACGCGGAGACCCAGTACTTC	CASRPGNAETQYF
15	TRBV3-1	.	.	TRBJ2-7	TGTGCCAGCAGCCTTGGTGGGGGGAGCAACTACGAGCAGTACTTC	CASSLGGGSNYEQYF
18	TRBV4-2	.	.	TRBJ1-2	TGTGCCAGCAGCCAAGGACCACCCGAGGGAGGACAGCTGAATGGCTACACCTTC	CASSQGPPEGGQLNGYTF
15	TRBV6-2/TRBV6-3	.	.	TRBJ1-5	TGTGCCAGCACCCCCGGACTGGGAGGCAATCAGCCCCAGCATTTT	CASTPGLGGNQPQHF
12	TRBV20-1	many	TRBD2	TRBJ2-5	TGCAGTGCCTTCGCGGGGGGAGAGACCCAGTACTTC	CSAFAGGETQYF
16	TRBV11-2	.	.	TRBJ1-1	TGTGCCAGCAACCCTCCAAAGGCGGGGGCCAACACTGAAGCTTTCTTT	CASNPPKAGANTEAFF
14	TRBV25-1	few	.	TRBJ2-7	TGTGCCAGCAGTGATCGGTTCAGCTCCTACGAGCAGTACTTC	CASSDRFSSYEQYF
16	TRBV14	many	.	TRBJ2-5	TGTGCCAGCAGCCCTCGAAGGACTGACTGGGGAGAGACCCAGTACTTC	CASSPRRTDWGETQYF